These 8 T cell receptor beta chains were sequenced from one sample in a study of blood T cell repertoires in COVID-19. Assay used: immunoSEQ multiplex PCR; TCRdb lists only in-frame clones, some missing. The data contain tens of thousands of clones, around 87% of them singletons. The sequenced sample was peripheral blood. The source is a man aged 50 to 60 with active or convalescent COVID-19.

The chain has TRBV6-6 and TRBJ1-1; 7 bases match TRBD1. Germline loops: CDR1 MNHNY, CDR2 SVGAGI (reference sequence). The CDR3 totals 13 residues. V trimming: 10 bases; J trimming: 0 bases; junction bases outside the gene matches: 5. CDR3 protein: CATGQVLNTEAFF. The CDR3 DNA is TGTGCCACCGGACAGGTGCTGAACACTGAAGCTTTCTTT.

The chain links TRBV6-6 to TRBJ1-5; possible D gene TRBD1, 6 bases. Trimming pared 6 bases from V and 4 bases from J, leaving 16 bases between. Germline CDR1 is MNHNY and CDR2 is SVGAGI (reference sequence). The CDR3 spans 15 residues. CDR3 sequence reads: CASSPGQFLNQPQHF. CDR3 DNA: TGTGCCAGCAGCCCCGGACAGTTCCTAAATCAGCCCCAGCATTTT.

The count of this clone is one. This chain uses TRBV7-2 with TRBJ1-5; TRBD1 might be the D (5 bases). The CDR3 spans 14 residues. Germline V gives CDR1 SGHTA, CDR2 FQGNSA. Trimming took 4 bases from V and 7 from J, leaving 14 bases between them. CDR3 bases: TGTGCCAGCAGCTACGGAGGGGCGGGACAGCCCCAGCATTTT. Translating gives CASSYGGAGQPQHF.

This clone turned up a few times. This chain joins TRBV7-9 and TRBJ2-1; D ambiguous. Trimming pared 2 bases from V and 8 bases from J, leaving 13 bases between. The length of the CDR3 is 14 residues. Per the germline V gene, CDR1 is SEHNR and CDR2 is FQNEAQ (reference sequence). This CDR3 reads CASSLLSSADEQFF. CDR3 sequence (DNA): TGTGCCAGCAGCTTATTGTCTAGTGCCGATGAGCAGTTCTTC.

The chain carries TRBV9 and TRBJ2-1; 7 bases are a match to TRBD1. This CDR3 has 15 amino acids. V lost 4 bases and J lost 0; bases outside the gene matches: 4. CDR1 SGDLS and CDR2 YYNGEE come from the germline V gene. CDR3 coding DNA: TGTGCCAGCAGCCAACAGGGGATCTCCTACAATGAGCAGTTCTTC. This translates into CASSQQGISYNEQFF.

This sequence joins TRBV6-5 and TRBJ2-6; D not resolved. The CDR3 consists of 15 residues. V gave up 7 bases and J gave up 2 bases, with 12 bases separating them. Looked up from germline, CDR1 is MNHEY and CDR2 is SVGAGI. The CDR3 protein is CASTSTRAGANVLTF. In DNA, the CDR3 is TGTGCCAGCACCTCTACCCGGGCTGGGGCCAACGTCCTGACTTTC.

The V call is TRBV28, the J call TRBJ1-1; D gene ambiguous. This CDR3 comprises 13 residues. The germline V gene has CDR1 MDHEN and CDR2 SYDVKM. The ends were cut back, 2 bases at V and 5 bases at J, with 9 bases in the middle. CDR3 sequence (DNA): TGTGCCAGCAGTTTAGGGCCAAAAACTGAAGCTTTCTTT. Translated: CASSLGPKTEAFF.

This sequence joins TRBV29-1 and TRBJ2-2, with TRBD1 identical over 7 bases. J gave up 0 bases and V 3 bases, and 4 bases lay outside the gene matches. This CDR3 contains 15 residues. Germline V gene data show CDR1 as SQVTM and CDR2 as ANQGSEA. The CDR3 loop is CSVDPGQSNTGELFF. CDR3 nucleotide sequence: TGCAGCGTTGATCCGGGACAGTCGAACACCGGGGAGCTGTTTTTT.